Sequencing of this T cell receptor beta chain was carried out in a study of human T cells and chemical hapten exposure. The wider study: The study patch tested 0.01% DPC on the upper back and read results at 6 days.

The library tagged each cDNA molecule with unique molecular identifiers. From the RACE reads, TCRdb called clonotypes with MiXCR, one entry per CDR3 protein. The table includes about 260,000 distinct CDR3 sequences, over 8% detected once. This clonotype has a handful of counts. No antigen is known for it. Germline-derived CDR1 and CDR2 are MNHNY and SVGAGI (reference sequence). V lost 2 bases and J lost 2; bases outside the gene matches: 5. This CDR3 has 16 residues. The study's findings and limits: Donors in the study had alopecia, meaning their immune response may differ from healthy people's.

Time point indicated: pre-sensitization, week 0. The sample's treatment: therapeutic diphenylcyclopropenone sensitization with weekly scalp DPC. This TCR came from a woman aged 40 to 55 with alopecia areata. Some clones in this sample may be carry-over from other donors' samples. This chain connects TRBV6-6 to TRBJ2-4; 8 bases are a match to TRBD2. The material was whole blood, obtained in connection with sensitization to the hapten diphenylcyclopropenone (DPC). This CDR3 is CASSYHGRETKNIQYF. The CDR3 region has the DNA TGTGCCAGCAGTTACCACGGGAGGGAGACCAAAAACATTCAGTACTTC.